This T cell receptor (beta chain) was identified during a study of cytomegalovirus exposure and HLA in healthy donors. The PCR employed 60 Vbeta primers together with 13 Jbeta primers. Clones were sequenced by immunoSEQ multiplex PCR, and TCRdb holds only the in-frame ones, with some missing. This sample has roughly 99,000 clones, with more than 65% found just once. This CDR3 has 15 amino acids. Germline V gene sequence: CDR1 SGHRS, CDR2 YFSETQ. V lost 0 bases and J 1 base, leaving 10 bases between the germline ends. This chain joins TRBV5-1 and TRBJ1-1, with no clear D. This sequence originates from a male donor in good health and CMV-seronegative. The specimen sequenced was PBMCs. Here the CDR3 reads CASSLAQAANTEAFF. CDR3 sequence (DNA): TGCGCCAGCAGCTTGGCCCAGGCCGCGAACACTGAAGCTTTCTTT. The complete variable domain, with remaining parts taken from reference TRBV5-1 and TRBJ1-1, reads KAGVTQTPRYLIKTRGQQVTLSCSPISGHRSVSWYQQTPGQGLQFLFEYFSETQRNKGNFPGRFSGRQFSNSRSEMNVSTLELGDSALYLCASSLAQAANTEAFFGQGTRLTVV.